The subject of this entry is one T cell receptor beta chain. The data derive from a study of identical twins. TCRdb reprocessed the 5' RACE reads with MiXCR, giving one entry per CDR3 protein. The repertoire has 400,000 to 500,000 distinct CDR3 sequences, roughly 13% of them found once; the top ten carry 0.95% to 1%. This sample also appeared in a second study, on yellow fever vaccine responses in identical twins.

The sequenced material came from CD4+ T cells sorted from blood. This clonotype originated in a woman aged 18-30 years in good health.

The CDR3 loop is CASSSKRDRFNQPQHF. CDR3 bases: TGTGCCAGCAGTTCTAAACGGGACAGGTTCAATCAGCCCCAGCATTTT. V and J are TRBV6-5 and TRBJ1-5, with 8 bases that match TRBD1. The CDR3 extends over 16 amino acids. After removal of 4 bases from V and 3 bases from J, the junction contained 8 bases not matched to a gene. Germline values: CDR1 MNHEY, CDR2 SVGAGI.